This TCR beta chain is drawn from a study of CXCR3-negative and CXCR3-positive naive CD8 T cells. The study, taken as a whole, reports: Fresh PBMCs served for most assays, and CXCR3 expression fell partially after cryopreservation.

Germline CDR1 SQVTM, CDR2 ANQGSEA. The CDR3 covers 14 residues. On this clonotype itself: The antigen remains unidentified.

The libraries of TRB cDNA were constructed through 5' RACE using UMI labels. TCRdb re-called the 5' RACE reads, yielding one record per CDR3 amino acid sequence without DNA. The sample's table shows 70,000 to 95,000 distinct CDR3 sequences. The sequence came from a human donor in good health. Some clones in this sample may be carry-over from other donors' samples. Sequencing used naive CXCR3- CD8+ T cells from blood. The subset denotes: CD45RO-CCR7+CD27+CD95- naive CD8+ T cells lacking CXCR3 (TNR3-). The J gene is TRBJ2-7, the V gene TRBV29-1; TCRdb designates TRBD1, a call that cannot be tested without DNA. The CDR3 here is CSVISGQGAYEQYF.